Detailed here is one TCR beta chain. Its specific antigen is unknown. The sample holds no much larger clone one base away, and base qualities are not on file. TCRbeta CDR3 regions were amplified from genomic DNA by means of the immunoSEQ Assay, a bias-controlled multiplex PCR. On the authors' methods: The number of nucleated cells in each sample was estimated by amplification of reference gene primers within the assay. To quantify the absolute abundance of each unique TCRbeta CDR3 rearrangement, sequence reads were collapsed and filtered. For each sample, productive Simpson clonality was calculated as the square root of Simpson's diversity index over productive rearrangements. This immuneACCESS table, as held by TCRdb, lists in-frame sequences with V and J called but not all clones. Of the missing ones, under half trace to an unresolved V gene in checked studies; the others have no known cause. Clone size and V and J calls were adopted from that table, with D and trimming inferred from the DNA. Counted in this sample were over 200,000 clones; 75% to 90% of them appeared once. Of the sample, approximately 2.6% falls within the top ten clones.

This sample is part of a study of blood T cell repertoires in COVID-19 (dated by TCRdb to 2018 to 2021). Some background on the complete study: Samples from collaborators originated in the United States, Italy and Spain and spanned both the acute and convalescent phases of COVID-19. The prospective study material was composed of cDNA or gDNA derived from T cells, B-cell-depleted T cells, or PBMCs. The dataset comprised deeply sampled blood TCRbeta repertoires from subjects exposed to, actively infected with, or recovered from COVID-19. The repertoires were released in a freely available public database meant as a resource for research on the immune response to SARS-CoV-2. The samples were drawn from two sources: the first 160 participants of the ongoing ImmuneRACE study, and 1,000 to 1,500 subjects contributed by 6 global collaborators. The sample metadata nearly always contained a de-identified subject ID, COVID-19 status, age in years and sex. Where available, HLA class I and class II types were obtained from metadata supplied by the sample provider rather than from assay-based typing. Broad study findings and their caveats: The amount of clinical and demographic metadata varied by source and participant and was provided uncurated.

Each collaborating institution followed its own protocols to collect whole blood in K2EDTA tubes. For TCRbeta analysis, collaborators shipped samples as frozen whole blood, isolated PBMCs, or DNA extracted from either of those sample types. The germline V end is reduced by 2 bases and the J end by 5 bases; junction bases left unmatched: 9. Reading from cysteine to phenylalanine, the CDR3 counts 15 amino acids. CDR3 DNA is the only sequence kept; it has 45 bases, read in frame from the first base. The germline V gene encodes CDR1 GTSNPN and CDR2 SVGIG (reference sequence). The chain is assembled from TRBV30 and TRBJ2-1, with 7 bases aligning to TRBD2. The TCR originated in a woman between 65 and 79 years old with active or convalescent COVID-19. The material sequenced was peripheral blood. The DNA sequence is TGTGCCTGGAGTAGAAGGGAGGGTGTGGACAATGAGCAGTTCTTC. It encodes CAWSRREGVDNEQFF.